The next 2 T cell receptor beta chains were all read from a single sample in a study of blood T cell repertoires in COVID-19. TCRdb keeps only in-frame clones here, not all; method: immunoSEQ multiplex PCR. The table lists under 200,000 clones, around 67% of them singletons, with 3% in the top ten. Sequencing was done on a sample of peripheral blood. The receptor set was obtained from a woman of 80 years or more with acute or convalescent COVID-19.

V is TRBV27 and J is TRBJ2-1; D gene uncertain. The V and J ends lost 4 bases and 4 bases respectively, with 8 bases between them. In germline, CDR1 is MNHEY, CDR2 SMNVEV (reference sequence). The length of the CDR3 is 13 residues. DNA for the CDR3: TGTGCCAGCAGTTCCAGATCATACAATGAGCAGTTCTTC. This encodes CASSSRSYNEQFF.

This chain links TRBV28 with TRBJ1-5, with 7 bases identical to TRBD1. V shed 5 bases and J 2 bases; nucleotides not matched to a gene: 3. The CDR3 covers 14 residues. The germline V gene has CDR1 MDHEN and CDR2 SYDVKM. CDR3 loop: CASSPGGGNQPQHF. CDR3 bases: TGTGCCAGCAGTCCAGGGGGTGGCAATCAGCCCCAGCATTTT.